The clone carrying this TCR beta chain was seen just once. The ends were cut back, 7 bases at V and 1 base at J, with 7 bases in the middle. Germline V gene sequence: CDR1 MNHEY, CDR2 SVGAGI. The CDR3 runs to 12 residues. This specimen comes from a study of PD-L1 blockade in urothelial cancer. The assay was immunoSEQ multiplex PCR, and TCRdb's table has in-frame clones only and misses some. The table shows about 26,000 clones, with 86% occurring only once. The sample in question was PBMCs, obtained around atezolizumab (anti-PD-L1) treatment. The gene calls are TRBV6-5 and TRBJ1-1; the D is unclear. This receptor was taken from a man aged 60 to 69 with urothelial cancer. CDR3 nucleotide sequence: TGTGCCAGCAAAGCGGGGAACACTGAAGCTTTCTTT. Protein product: CASKAGNTEAFF.